The present T cell receptor (beta chain) was sequenced within a study of Graves' ophthalmopathy and Graves' hyperthyroidism. V was cut by 4 bases and J by 4 bases, with 19 bases left in between. The CDR3 has 16 amino acids. Investigators amplified TCR beta CDR3 regions from RNA transcripts. HTBI primers served in a first-round RT-PCR, which a second-round multiplex PCR followed. TCRdb redid the calling of the multiplex PCR reads with MiXCR, one entry per CDR3 protein. The table shows 450,000 or so distinct CDR3 sequences, with under 15% occurring only once. This clonotype was counted at least ten times.

Sequenced sample: blood. This clonotype was sampled from a woman aged 25-40 years with Graves' ophthalmopathy. V usage is TRBV12-3 or TRBV12-4 and J usage is TRBJ1-2; D is perhaps TRBD1 (5 bases). The CDR3 loop is CASSYLVGTSGYGYTF. The CDR3 nucleotides are TGTGCCAGCAGTTATTTAGTCGGGACCTCGGGCTATGGCTACACCTTC.